A selection of T cell receptor beta chains follows, all from one sample in a study of T cell responses to AZD1222 COVID-19 vaccine. The protocol was immunoSEQ multiplex PCR, while the TCRdb copy is restricted to in-frame clones and leaves out a portion. The top ten hold 3.4% of the sample, which has 110,000 to 150,000 clones, 75% to 95% seen once. The material sequenced was peripheral blood, taken on day 0 of AZD1222 vaccination. The receptors originated from an adult in good health. Each CDR3 is given without its conserved first and last residue.

J,V,CDR3
TRBJ1-1,TRBV5-1,ASSLAQVNTEAF
TRBJ1-6,TRBV7-6,ASSLGSGTSNSPLH
TRBJ1-1,TRBV6-5,ASSYPGQANTEAF
TRBJ2-2,TRBV4-1,ASSHAASDGTINTGELF
TRBJ2-5,TRBV7-9,ASSPFGETQY
TRBJ2-7,TRBV27,ASNTWDRGDEQY
TRBJ1-1,TRBV10-3,AISEGTGAEAF
TRBJ1-3,TRBV4-2,ASSQPTDRYSGNTIY
TRBJ1-2,TRBV5-6,ASSLGRLGDGYT
TRBJ1-5,TRBV7-9,ASSLSVGTASNQPQH
TRBJ2-7,TRBV5-4,ASSLTFGEQY